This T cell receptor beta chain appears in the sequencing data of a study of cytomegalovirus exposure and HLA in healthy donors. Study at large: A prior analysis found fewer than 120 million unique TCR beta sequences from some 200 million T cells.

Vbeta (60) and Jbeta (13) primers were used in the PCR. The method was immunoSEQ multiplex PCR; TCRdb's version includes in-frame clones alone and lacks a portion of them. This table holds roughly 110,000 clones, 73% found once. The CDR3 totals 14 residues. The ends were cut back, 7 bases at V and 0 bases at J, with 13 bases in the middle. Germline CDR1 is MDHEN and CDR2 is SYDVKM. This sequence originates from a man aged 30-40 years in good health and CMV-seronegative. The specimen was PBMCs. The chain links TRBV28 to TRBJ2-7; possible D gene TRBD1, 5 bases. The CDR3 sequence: CASTGHFSSYEQYF. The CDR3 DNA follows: TGTGCCAGCACCGGACACTTCAGCTCCTACGAGCAGTACTTC. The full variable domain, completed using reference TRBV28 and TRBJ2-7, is DVKVTQSSRYLVKRTGEKVFLECVQDMDHENMFWYRQDPGLGLRLIYFSYDVKMKEKGDIPEGYSVSREKKERFSLILESASTNQTSMYLCASTGHFSSYEQYFGPGTRLTVT.